Shown below are 19 T cell receptor beta chains from a single sample sequenced in a study of T cells in Graves' hyperthyroidism and ophthalmopathy. Regions amplified from RNA transcripts were the TCR beta CDR3 regions. First-round RT-PCR with HTBI primers amplified the TCR CDR3 region. TCRdb ran MiXCR on the multiplex PCR reads and lists one entry per CDR3 protein. The profile shows 500,000 to 650,000 distinct CDR3 sequences, around 43% of them singletons. What was sequenced was peripheral blood or thyroid tissue (not recorded which). All receptors derive from an adult woman with Graves' disease, either hyperthyroidism or ophthalmopathy (not recorded which).

This clonotype was seen a few times. V gene TRBV6-6 combines with J gene TRBJ2-5; possible D gene TRBD1, 7 bases. This CDR3 contains 15 residues. Germline V gene lookup returns CDR1 MNHNY and CDR2 SVGAGI (reference sequence). Deletions cut 1 base from V and 5 bases from J, with 14 bases between. The CDR3 DNA sequence: TGTGCCAGCAGTTACTTGAGACAGGGAGGCGAGACCCAGTACTTC. Encoded protein: CASSYLRQGGETQYF.

The chain uses TRBV29-1 and TRBJ2-7, with TRBD1 matching over 10 bases. CDR1 is SQVTM, CDR2 ANQGSEA, per germline. V lost 7 bases to trimming and J lost 3 bases; unmatched junction nucleotides: 6. This CDR3 spans 13 amino acids. This chain's CDR3 is CSATDRGIYEQYF. DNA for the CDR3: TGCAGCGCAACGGACAGGGGGATCTACGAGCAGTACTTC.

This clonotype was counted a single time. V and J are TRBV18 and TRBJ1-4; 10 positions agree with TRBD1. CDR1 KGHSH and CDR2 LQKENI come from the germline V gene. After removal of 7 bases from V and 6 bases from J, the junction contained 2 bases not matched to a gene. CDR3 length equals 13 residues. The CDR3 nucleotides are TGTGCCAGCTTCGGGACAGGGGATGAAAAACTGTTTTTT. Protein: CASFGTGDEKLFF. Combining the CDR3 with reference TRBV18 and TRBJ1-4 gives the whole variable domain NAGVMQNPRHLVRRRGQEARLRCSPMKGHSHVYWYRQLPEEGLKFMVYLQKENIIDESGMPKERFSAEFPKEGPSILRIQQVVRGDSAAYFCASFGTGDEKLFFGSGTQLSVL.

This clonotype was detected once. The V gene is TRBV11-2, the J gene TRBJ1-2, with TRBD1 matching over 7 bases. V lost 8 bases to trimming and J lost 7 bases; unmatched junction nucleotides: 13. The CDR3 consists of 14 residues. Germline loops: CDR1 SGHAT, CDR2 FQNNGV. CDR3 DNA sequence: TGTGCCAGCGCCACACAGGGGTTTCAAGTTGGCTACACCTTC. Translated: CASATQGFQVGYTF.

The chain uses TRBV7-9 and TRBJ1-1, with no clear D. Per germline, CDR1 SEHNR and CDR2 FQNEAQ (reference sequence). The ends were cut back, 5 bases at V and 4 bases at J, with 8 bases in the middle. The CDR3 consists of 12 residues. Here the CDR3 DNA reads TGTGCCAGCAGCCCTCCCCCCACTGAAGCTTTCTTT. Protein sequence: CASSPPPTEAFF.

This clonotype was counted at least ten times. V is TRBV5-6 and J is TRBJ1-5; weak D call: TRBD1 (6 bases). CDR1 and CDR2 from the germline V gene are SGHDT and YYEEEE. The CDR3 is 14 amino acids. V was shortened by 5 bases and J by 3 bases, with 12 bases between the two germline ends. CDR3 protein: CASSRGAPNQPQHF. CDR3 coding DNA: TGTGCCAGCAGTCGGGGGGCGCCCAATCAGCCCCAGCATTTT.

The chain links TRBV12-3 or TRBV12-4 to TRBJ2-7, with D possibly TRBD1 on 6 matching bases. V was shortened by 5 bases and J by 5 bases, with 16 bases between the two germline ends. CDR3 length: 14 amino acids. The CDR3 nucleotides are TGTGCCAGCAGTCAACGCGGACAGACCGACGAGCAGTACTTC. This encodes CASSQRGQTDEQYF.

In its sample, this clonotype was seen a few times. The V call is TRBV10-3, the J call TRBJ1-1; maybe TRBD1 (6 bases). This CDR3 has 14 residues. Trimming took off 6 bases at V and 3 bases at J, with 14 bases between the two ends. The V gene's germline CDR1 is ENHRY and CDR2 SYGVKD. The CDR3 is CAIRGGRVDTEAFF. The CDR3 DNA reads as TGTGCCATCAGAGGGGGAAGGGTGGACACTGAAGCTTTCTTT.

This sequence joins TRBV29-1 and TRBJ1-2, with 9 bases that match TRBD1. Germline lookup yields CDR1 SQVTM and CDR2 ANQGSEA. The CDR3 is 13 amino acids. The J segment lost 4 bases and the V segment lost 6 bases, leaving 6 bases of the junction unmatched. In DNA form, the CDR3 reads TGCAGCGTCCGGACAGGGGAAGGCTATGGCTACACCTTC. Translation gives CSVRTGEGYGYTF.

The CDR3 coding sequence is TGTGCCAGCAGCCAGAGACAGGGTATTGTCTACGAGCAGTACTTC. It is translated as CASSQRQGIVYEQYF. The chain joins TRBV9 to TRBJ2-7, with 7 bases that match TRBD1. V dropped 4 bases and J dropped 3; count of bases not matched to a gene: 10. Looked up from germline, CDR1 is SGDLS and CDR2 is YYNGEE. This CDR3 contains 15 residues.

As to this clonotype: Relative to the germline gene, one junction end is altered; a read error may explain this. This sequence joins TRBV14 and TRBJ1-1; 11 bases align to TRBD1. The germline V gene encodes CDR1 SGHDN and CDR2 FVKESK. The CDR3 is 16 residues long. The CDR3 loop reads CASSPQDRGRNTGAFF. The CDR3 nucleotides read TGTGCCAGCTCACCACAGGACAGGGGGCGGAACACTGGAGCTTTCTTT.

This clonotype was detected a few times. The chain has TRBV25-1 and TRBJ2-5; 11 nucleotides line up with TRBD1. With V trimmed by 1 base and J by 2 bases, 3 bases remained unmatched. CDR3 size: 16 residues. CDR1 is MGHDK and CDR2 is SYGVNS in the germline V gene. The CDR3 nucleotides are TGTGCCAGCAGTGAATGGGACAGGGGGACGCAAGAGACCCAGTACTTC. This encodes CASSEWDRGTQETQYF.

This clonotype came up many times. The chain uses TRBV19 and TRBJ2-7, with TRBD2 identical over 9 bases. Germline-derived CDR1 and CDR2 are LNHDA and SQIVND (reference sequence). This CDR3 spans 14 amino acids. V shed 5 bases, J shed 0 bases, and the junction held 2 bases outside the gene matches. The CDR3 loop reads CASSPGLASYEQYF. CDR3 bases: TGTGCCAGTAGTCCGGGACTAGCCTCCTACGAGCAGTACTTC.

This clonotype was observed many times. This rearrangement joins TRBV5-8 to TRBJ1-2; TRBD1 aligns across 9 bases. Germline V gives CDR1 SGHTS, CDR2 YDEGEE. The junction had 9 bases not matched to a gene; V was cut back by 4 bases and J by 8 bases. The CDR3 extends over 14 amino acids. The chain's CDR3 is CASSPTGGPRGYTF. CDR3 DNA sequence: TGTGCCAGCAGCCCGACAGGGGGTCCGCGGGGCTACACCTTC.

V gene TRBV7-2 combines with J gene TRBJ1-2, with a possible D match to TRBD1 (5 bases). The germline gives CDR1 SGHTA, CDR2 FQGNSA. The CDR3 is 16 residues long. Between the trimmed V and J ends, which lost 7 bases and 5 bases, there was a span of 23 bases. The CDR3 region is CASTPRGGLGMYGYTF. The DNA of the CDR3 is TGTGCCAGCACCCCCCGGGGGGGACTGGGAATGTATGGCTACACCTTC.

The chain has TRBV5-1 and TRBJ2-7; 9 nucleotides line up with TRBD2. This CDR3 contains 17 residues. After removal of 0 bases from V and 3 bases from J, the junction contained 10 bases not matched to a gene. Germline V gene lookup returns CDR1 SGHRS and CDR2 YFSETQ. The CDR3 bases are TGCGCCAGCAGCTTGGCTTCCACCGGGACTAGCCACTACGAGCAGTACTTC. This gives the protein CASSLASTGTSHYEQYF.

The chain is built from TRBV29-1 and TRBJ2-5; D could derive from TRBD1 or TRBD2 (5 bases each). Germline V gene lookup returns CDR1 SQVTM and CDR2 ANQGSEA. The CDR3 totals 16 residues. Trimming stripped 6 bases from V and 5 bases from J, with 25 bases between. In nucleotides, the CDR3 is TGCAGCGTCCGACCCGGGGCCTATGAGGTTCGGGAGACCCAGTACTTC. Translated, it gives CSVRPGAYEVRETQYF.

The rearrangement uses TRBV7-2 and TRBJ2-5, with a weak D call TRBD1 (5 bases). Trimming took off 1 base at V and 4 bases at J, with 10 bases between the two ends. This CDR3 is 14 amino acids long. Germline V gene lookup returns CDR1 SGHTA and CDR2 FQGNSA. The chain's CDR3 is CASSLVGQAETQYF. CDR3 sequence (DNA): TGTGCCAGCAGCTTAGTAGGACAAGCAGAGACCCAGTACTTC.

The gene calls are TRBV12-3 or TRBV12-4 and TRBJ1-1; possibly TRBD1 for D (5 bases). The V gene lost 6 bases and the J gene lost 4 bases, with 18 bases spanning the gap. The CDR3 loop spans 15 amino acids. CDR3 amino acids: CASSYAPWGGTEAFF. The CDR3 DNA reads TGTGCCAGCAGCTATGCCCCGTGGGGCGGCACTGAAGCTTTCTTT.